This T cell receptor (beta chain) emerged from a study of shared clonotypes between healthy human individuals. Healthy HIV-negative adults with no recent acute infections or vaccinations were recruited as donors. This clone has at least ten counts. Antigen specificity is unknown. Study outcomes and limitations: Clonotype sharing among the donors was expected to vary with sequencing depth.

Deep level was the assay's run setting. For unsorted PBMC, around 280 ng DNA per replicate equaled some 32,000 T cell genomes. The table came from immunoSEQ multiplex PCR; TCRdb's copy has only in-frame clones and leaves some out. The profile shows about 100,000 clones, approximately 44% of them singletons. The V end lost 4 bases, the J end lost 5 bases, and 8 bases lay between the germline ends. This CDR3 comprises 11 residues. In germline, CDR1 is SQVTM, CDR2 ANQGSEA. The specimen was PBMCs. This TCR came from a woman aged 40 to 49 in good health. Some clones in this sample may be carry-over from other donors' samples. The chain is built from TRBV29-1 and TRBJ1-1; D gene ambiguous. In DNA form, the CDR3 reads TGCAGCGTTGCCGTCGGGACTGAAGCTTTCTTT. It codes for CSVAVGTEAFF.